The 20 T cell receptor beta chains below all came from one sample that was sequenced in a study of PD-L1 blockade in urothelial cancer. TCRdb's table, derived via immunoSEQ multiplex PCR, lists solely in-frame clones and lacks some. The data hold tens of thousands of clones, with more than 65% observed a single time. Sequenced here: PBMCs, sampled around atezolizumab (anti-PD-L1) treatment. These receptor sequences come from a man between 70 and 80 years old with urothelial cancer.

This chain links TRBV7-8 with TRBJ2-7, with D perhaps matching TRBD2 (6 bases). V lost 2 bases and J lost 4, with 12 bases in between. Germline loops: CDR1 SGHVS, CDR2 FQNEAQ. This CDR3 is 14 amino acids long. CDR3: CASSLRTSIYEQYF. The CDR3 region has the DNA TGTGCCAGCAGCTTAAGAACTAGCATTTACGAGCAGTACTTC.

For the CDR3, the DNA is TGTGCCAGCAGCGATTCCGGGACAGGAGGCTATGGCTACACCTTC. As protein: CASSDSGTGGYGYTF. The chain links TRBV5-4 to TRBJ1-2; 8 positions match TRBD1. Germline CDR1 is SGHNT and CDR2 is YYREEE (reference sequence). V shed 4 bases and J 4 bases; nucleotides not matched to a gene: 9. The CDR3 extends over 15 amino acids. The full variable domain, with the rest looked up from reference TRBV5-4 and TRBJ1-2, is ETGVTQSPTHLIKTRGQQVTLRCSSQSGHNTVSWYQQALGQGPQFIFQYYREEENGRGNFPPRFSGLQFPNYSSELNVNALELDDSALYLCASSDSGTGGYGYTFGSGTRLTVV.

This clone was detected only a few times. The chain is built from TRBV7-2 and TRBJ2-5; D not certain. Germline assignment: CDR1 SGHTA and CDR2 FQGNSA. With 5 bases removed from V and 5 bases from J, the gap between germline ends came to 18 bases. This CDR3 has 15 residues. The CDR3 protein is CASSVGMGQRETQYF. Written as DNA, the CDR3 is TGTGCCAGCAGCGTAGGCATGGGCCAACGGGAGACCCAGTACTTC.

The CDR3 sequence is CASSRLGQGYTPLHF. CDR3 in DNA: TGTGCCAGTTCAAGGCTGGGACAGGGTTATACACCCCTCCACTTT. The V and J genes are TRBV19 and TRBJ1-6; TRBD1 matches 9 bases. This CDR3 is 15 amino acids long. Unmatched junction bases numbered 13, after V lost 8 bases and J lost 11 bases. CDR1 and CDR2 from the germline V gene are LNHDA and SQIVND (reference sequence).

This sequence joins TRBV5-1 and TRBJ2-5; a possible D gene is TRBD2 (6 bases). Trimming shortened V by 2 bases and J by 5 bases, and 19 bases separated the two germline ends. This CDR3 contains 16 residues. CDR1 is SGHRS, CDR2 YFSETQ, per germline. The CDR3 DNA is TGCGCCAGCAGCTTACTAGGTTCTAGCGAGGGGGAGACCCAGTACTTC. Its translation: CASSLLGSSEGETQYF.

The chain is built from TRBV21-1 and TRBJ1-2; the table's D call, TRBD1, was not checked against the DNA. TRBV21-1 is deemed a pseudogene. The CDR3 sequence is 15 residues long. The CDR3 loop is CASSRTDRGDYGYTF. As DNA, the CDR3 is TGTGCCAGCAGCAGAACAGACAGGGGGGACTATGGCTACACCTTC.

This clone was observed a handful of times. This chain connects TRBV7-2 to TRBJ2-1; 11 nucleotides agree with TRBD2. CDR3 length equals 16 residues. Germline V gene lookup returns CDR1 SGHTA and CDR2 FQGNSA. Losses at the gene ends were 5 bases for V and 8 bases for J; bases not matched to a gene: 11. The CDR3 region has the DNA TGTGCCAGCAGCCAGGAAATTAGCGGGGGGGCCCATGAGCAGTTCTTC. Translating gives CASSQEISGGAHEQFF. The whole variable domain, remainder taken from reference TRBV7-2 and TRBJ2-1, is GAGVSQSPSNKVTEKGKDVELRCDPISGHTALYWYRQSLGQGLEFLIYFQGNSAPDKSGLPSDRFSAERTGGSVSTLTIQRTQQEDSAVYLCASSQEISGGAHEQFFGPGTRLTVL.

CDR3 residues: CASSPTGSGQGQPQHF. CDR3 nucleotides: TGTGCCAGCAGCCCTACAGGGTCGGGACAGGGTCAGCCCCAGCATTTT. The chain has TRBV5-5 and TRBJ1-5; 9 bases are a match to TRBD1. Germline CDR1 and CDR2: SGHKS and YYEKEE (reference sequence). V gave up 4 bases and J gave up 6 bases; unmatched junction bases: 11. CDR3 length: 16 amino acids.

The chain uses TRBV5-1 and TRBJ2-1; D is perhaps TRBD2 (6 bases). Trimming removed 4 bases at V and 3 bases at J, with 8 bases between. This CDR3 has 13 residues. Germline CDR1 SGHRS, CDR2 YFSETQ. The CDR3 loop reads CASSTDYYNEQFF. CDR3 nucleotide sequence: TGCGCCAGCAGCACGGACTACTACAATGAGCAGTTCTTC.

The chain uses TRBV6-5 and TRBJ2-5; 9 nucleotides line up with TRBD1. Trimming removed 6 bases from V and 5 bases from J; junction bases left unmatched: 10. CDR1 is MNHEY and CDR2 is SVGAGI in the germline V gene. This CDR3 comprises 15 residues. The CDR3: CASRPGTGTWETQYF. The CDR3 DNA sequence: TGTGCCAGCAGACCCGGGACAGGGACGTGGGAGACCCAGTACTTC.

A note on this clone: Other nucleotide sequences from this sample produce the same CDR3. V is TRBV30 and J is TRBJ1-1, with D unclear. V was cut by 3 bases and J by 1 base, with 9 bases left in between. The germline V gene encodes CDR1 GTSNPN and CDR2 SVGIG (reference sequence). CDR3 length equals 13 residues. Here the CDR3 DNA reads TGTGCCTGGAGGCTCCGGGAGAACACTGAAGCTTTCTTT. It encodes CAWRLRENTEAFF.

The V and J genes are TRBV7-3 and TRBJ2-3, with TRBD1 matching over 8 bases. The V gene's germline CDR1 is SGHTA and CDR2 FQGTGA. This CDR3 comprises 15 residues. Germline trimming cut 5 bases from V and 4 bases from J; bases unmatched to any gene: 8. The CDR3 nucleotides are TGTGCCAGCAGCCTAGGACAGGGTGAGGCAGATACGCAGTATTTT. The encoded protein is CASSLGQGEADTQYF.

The V gene is TRBV27, the J gene TRBJ2-1; TRBD2 aligns across 11 bases. Germline V gene lookup returns CDR1 MNHEY and CDR2 SMNVEV (reference sequence). V trimming: 7 bases; J trimming: 7 bases; junction bases outside the gene matches: 15. This CDR3 region has 17 residues. The CDR3 nucleotides read TGTGCCAGCAAGCGTACTAGCGGGAGTACTCTCCGAAATGAGCAGTTCTTC. As protein: CASKRTSGSTLRNEQFF.

This clone was counted once. V usage is TRBV20-1 and J usage is TRBJ2-7; D unresolved. There are 11 residues in the CDR3. V lost 0 bases and J 4 bases, leaving 4 bases between the germline ends. Germline assignment: CDR1 DFQATT and CDR2 SNEGSKA (reference sequence). The CDR3 coding sequence is TGCAGTGCTAGAGATCCATACGAGCAGTACTTC. It translates to CSARDPYEQYF.

This chain links TRBV20-1 with TRBJ2-1; unclear D gene. Looked up from germline, CDR1 is DFQATT and CDR2 is SNEGSKA (reference sequence). V was cut by 5 bases and J by 7 bases, with 6 bases left in between. The CDR3 extends over 10 amino acids. The CDR3 region is CSARRNEQFF. The CDR3 DNA follows: TGCAGTGCTCGGCGGAATGAGCAGTTCTTC.

The V gene is TRBV6-6, the J gene TRBJ2-3, with D tentatively TRBD1 (5 bases). Per the germline V gene, CDR1 is MNHNY and CDR2 is SVGAGI (reference sequence). Trimming removed 2 bases from V and 0 bases from J, with 9 bases in between. This CDR3 contains 15 residues. CDR3 loop: CASSYGQGSTDTQYF. Here the CDR3 DNA reads TGTGCCAGCAGTTACGGGCAGGGAAGCACAGATACGCAGTATTTT.

The chain is built from TRBV18 and TRBJ1-1; 9 nucleotides match TRBD1. CDR1 is KGHSH and CDR2 is LQKENI in the germline V gene. The CDR3 runs to 15 residues. Germline trimming cut 3 bases from V and 7 bases from J; bases unmatched to any gene: 9. Here the CDR3 DNA reads TGTGCCAGCTCACCCGGGACAGGGCCACCCCTTGAAGCTTTCTTT. The encoded protein is CASSPGTGPPLEAFF.

The V gene is TRBV5-1, the J gene TRBJ1-2; TRBD1 matches at 7 bases. With V trimmed by 1 base and J by 8 bases, 8 bases remained unmatched. The germline V gene encodes CDR1 SGHRS and CDR2 YFSETQ. The CDR3 sequence is 14 residues long. The CDR3 DNA reads as TGCGCCAGCAGCTTGACAGGGGAAGAGACGGGCTACACCTTC. Translating it yields CASSLTGEETGYTF. Supplemented by reference TRBV5-1 and TRBJ1-2, the full variable domain reads KAGVTQTPRYLIKTRGQQVTLSCSPISGHRSVSWYQQTPGQGLQFLFEYFSETQRNKGNFPGRFSGRQFSNSRSEMNVSTLELGDSALYLCASSLTGEETGYTFGSGTRLTVV.

This clone was counted between two and nine times. This chain uses TRBV19 with TRBJ2-7; tentative D call: TRBD2 (6 bases). The CDR3 spans 14 residues. Germline values: CDR1 LNHDA, CDR2 SQIVND (reference sequence). V was pared by 0 bases and J by 2 bases, with 8 bases between. CDR3 in amino acids: CASSIDGRPYEQYF. CDR3 sequence (DNA): TGTGCCAGTAGTATAGACGGGAGACCCTACGAGCAGTACTTC.

The genes are TRBV2 and TRBJ1-5, with a weak D call TRBD1 (6 bases). There are 16 residues in the CDR3. Trimming removed 1 base from V and 6 bases from J, with 16 bases in between. Per the germline V gene, CDR1 is SNHLY and CDR2 is FYNNEI. The CDR3 bases are TGTGCCAGCAGTGAAGGGGGCGGGGGCCTGGGTCAGCCCCAGCATTTT. Its protein is CASSEGGGGLGQPQHF.